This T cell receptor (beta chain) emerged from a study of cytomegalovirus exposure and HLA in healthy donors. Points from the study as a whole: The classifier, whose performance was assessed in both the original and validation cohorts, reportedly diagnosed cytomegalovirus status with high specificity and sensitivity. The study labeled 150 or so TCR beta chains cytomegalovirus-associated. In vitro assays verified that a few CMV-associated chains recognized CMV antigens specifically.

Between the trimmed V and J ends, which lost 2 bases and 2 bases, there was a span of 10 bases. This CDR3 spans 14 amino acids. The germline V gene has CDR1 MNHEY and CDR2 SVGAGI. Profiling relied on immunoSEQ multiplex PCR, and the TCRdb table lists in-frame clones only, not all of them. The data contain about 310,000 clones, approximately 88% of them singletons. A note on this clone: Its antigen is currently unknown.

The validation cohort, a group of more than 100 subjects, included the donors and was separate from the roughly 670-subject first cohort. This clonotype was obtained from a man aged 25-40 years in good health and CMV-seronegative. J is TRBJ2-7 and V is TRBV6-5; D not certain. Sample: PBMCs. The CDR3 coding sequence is TGTGCCAGCAGTTACGGGCAGAAACCCTACGAGCAGTACTTC. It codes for CASSYGQKPYEQYF.